Listed here are 13 T cell receptor beta chains from one sample, sequenced in a study of a mutant IDH1 vaccine in newly diagnosed glioma. Assay used: immunoSEQ multiplex PCR; TCRdb lists only in-frame clones, some missing. This repertoire shows roughly 70,000 clones, more than 70% found once; its top ten account for roughly 4.4%. The time point was: baseline, week 1 (first vaccination visit). Described treatment: pre-vaccination baseline after standard-of-care therapy. This sample comprised peripheral blood mononuclear cells (PBMCs), obtained from a glioma patient treated with radiotherapy, temozolomide or both. The receptor source for this set is a woman aged 18-29 years with glioma. Some clones in this sample may be carry-over from other donors' samples.

CDR3 loop: CASSLTAVGYEQYF. CDR3 nucleotides: TGTGCCAGCAGCTTGACAGCGGTGGGTTACGAGCAGTACTTC. The rearrangement links TRBV11-2 to TRBJ2-7; D possibly matches TRBD1 or TRBD2 (5 bases each). Trimming pared 3 bases from V and 4 bases from J, leaving 13 bases between. Germline assignment: CDR1 SGHAT and CDR2 FQNNGV. The CDR3 covers 14 residues.

The chain is built from TRBV13 and TRBJ2-5; a weak D match, TRBD2 (6 bases). Germline CDR1 reads PRHDT; CDR2 reads FYEKMQ (reference sequence). Trimming took off 1 base at V and 3 bases at J, with 12 bases between the two ends. The CDR3 is 15 residues long. The CDR3, as DNA: TGTGCCAGCAGCTTAGTCACCTCTAGCGAAGAGACCCAGTACTTC. Translating gives CASSLVTSSEETQYF.

The gene calls are TRBV29-1 and TRBJ1-4; no clear D gene. This CDR3 is 14 amino acids long. Trimming cost V 3 bases and J 8 bases, with 16 bases left between them. Germline V gene sequence: CDR1 SQVTM, CDR2 ANQGSEA. The CDR3 sequence: CSVDSATDGEKLFF. The CDR3 region has the DNA TGCAGCGTTGATTCGGCTACAGATGGGGAAAAACTGTTTTTT.

The rearrangement joins TRBV5-1 to TRBJ1-2, with a weak D call TRBD1 (5 bases). Trimming shortened V by 4 bases and J by 3 bases, and 13 bases separated the two germline ends. The CDR3 consists of 14 residues. In germline, CDR1 is SGHRS, CDR2 YFSETQ. CDR3 nucleotides: TGCGCCAGCAGCCCACCCGGGGGAGACTATGGCTACACCTTC. Protein: CASSPPGGDYGYTF.

The chain combines TRBV7-8 with TRBJ2-2; D might be TRBD2 (6 bases). The germline V and J ends were trimmed by 1 base and 0 bases, with 12 bases remaining between them. This CDR3 is built from 17 residues. Germline CDR1 SGHVS, CDR2 FQNEAQ. The CDR3 loop reads CASSLERRGTNTGELFF. CDR3 nucleotide sequence: TGTGCCAGCAGCTTAGAACGGCGGGGTACGAACACCGGGGAGCTGTTTTTT.

In this sample, this clone turned up once. The chain carries TRBV6-1 and TRBJ1-1, with 8 bases fitting TRBD1. The CDR3 covers 14 residues. The J segment lost 5 bases and the V segment lost 8 bases, leaving 10 bases of the junction unmatched. Germline V CDR1 and CDR2: MNHNS, SASEGT. This CDR3 reads CASYGQGIGTEAFF. CDR3 bases: TGTGCCAGCTATGGACAGGGTATTGGGACTGAAGCTTTCTTT.

The rearrangement links TRBV25-1 to TRBJ2-1; the D is unclear. CDR3 size: 14 residues. Germline V gene lookup returns CDR1 MGHDK and CDR2 SYGVNS. Deletions cut 3 bases from V and 6 bases from J, with 12 bases between. This chain's CDR3 is CASSDFSLVNEQFF. The DNA of the CDR3 is TGTGCCAGCAGTGATTTCTCGTTGGTCAATGAGCAGTTCTTC. Full variable domain (rest looked up from reference TRBV25-1 and TRBJ2-1): EADIYQTPRYLVIGTGKKITLECSQTMGHDKMYWYQQDPGMELHLIHYSYGVNSTEKGDLSSESTVSRIRTEHFPLTLESARPSHTSQYLCASSDFSLVNEQFFGPGTRLTVL.

The chain combines TRBV21-1 with TRBJ2-3; the DNA was not compared with TRBD2, the D call given in the table. TRBV21-1 is deemed a pseudogene. This CDR3 comprises 16 residues. CDR3 DNA: TGTGCCAGCACCCACGGCGGAGCGGCTAGCACAGATACGCAGTATTTT. This encodes CASTHGGAASTDTQYF.

V gene TRBV5-4 combines with J gene TRBJ2-5, with D possibly matching TRBD1 (7 bases). Between the trimmed V and J ends, which lost 10 bases and 9 bases, there was a span of 25 bases. This CDR3 has 14 amino acids. In germline, CDR1 is SGHNT, CDR2 YYREEE (reference sequence). This CDR3 is CACLRQGEGEAQYF. Written as DNA, the CDR3 is TGTGCCTGCCTGAGACAGGGTGAGGGGGAGGCCCAGTACTTC.

The chain carries TRBV7-2 and TRBJ2-7; TRBD1 aligns across 11 bases. Germline V gene data show CDR1 as SGHTA and CDR2 as FQGNSA. The CDR3 sequence is 15 residues long. After removal of 3 bases from V and 3 bases from J, the junction contained 4 bases not matched to a gene. The CDR3 region is CASSFSGTGGYEQYF. CDR3 DNA: TGTGCCAGCAGCTTTTCCGGGACAGGGGGCTACGAGCAGTACTTC.

The rearrangement joins TRBV6-1 to TRBJ1-2; D unclear. CDR1 MNHNS and CDR2 SASEGT come from the germline V gene. The CDR3 is 14 residues long. The V and J ends lost 4 bases and 0 bases respectively, with 9 bases between them. The CDR3 sequence is CASSVAPTNYGYTF. The CDR3 coding sequence is TGTGCCAGCAGTGTCGCGCCAACTAACTATGGCTACACCTTC.

CDR3 nucleotide sequence: TGTGCCAGCAGCGCACCGATAGGGAGAGGCTACACCTTC. This gives the protein CASSAPIGRGYTF. This chain joins TRBV13 and TRBJ1-2; no firm D call. This CDR3 contains 13 residues. V dropped 5 bases and J dropped 8 bases, with 15 bases sitting between them. Germline V CDR1 and CDR2: PRHDT, FYEKMQ (reference sequence).

The chain employs TRBV4-3 and TRBJ1-3; D unclear. The CDR3 is made up of 14 amino acids. Trimming pared 0 bases from V and 4 bases from J, leaving 7 bases between. Germline CDR1 LGHNA, CDR2 YSLEER. CDR3 sequence reads: CASSQDPSGNTIYF. CDR3 nucleotides: TGCGCCAGCAGCCAAGATCCCTCCGGAAACACCATATATTTT.